The 10 T cell receptor beta chains below come from one sample, sequenced in a study of blood T cell repertoires in COVID-19. Profiled with immunoSEQ multiplex PCR; TCRdb holds only in-frame clones, not every one. The table records around 140,000 clones, 86% of them present only once. Sequencing input: PBMCs or T cells enriched from blood (not recorded which). Source of these receptors: a man in his forties or fifties who had recovered from COVID-19.

V gene TRBV30 combines with J gene TRBJ1-1; tentative D call: TRBD1 (6 bases). Germline V gives CDR1 GTSNPN, CDR2 SVGIG (reference sequence). The CDR3 has 15 amino acids. Trimming shortened V by 4 bases and J by 5 bases, and 20 bases separated the two germline ends. CDR3 amino acids: CAWIAGQTFGTEAFF. CDR3 nucleotides: TGTGCCTGGATAGCAGGACAGACTTTTGGAACTGAAGCTTTCTTT.

The V and J genes are TRBV4-1 and TRBJ2-3, with 12 bases that match TRBD2. This CDR3 has 18 residues. Looked up from germline, CDR1 is MGHRA and CDR2 is YSYEKL. V gave up 0 bases and J gave up 5 bases; unmatched junction bases: 9. CDR3 in amino acids: CASSQDLRLAGGVDTQYF. In DNA form, the CDR3 reads TGCGCCAGCAGCCAAGATTTGCGGCTAGCGGGGGGGGTAGATACGCAGTATTTT.

This rearrangement joins TRBV27 to TRBJ1-1, with 7 bases matching TRBD1. The CDR3 contains 15 residues. V lost 5 bases to trimming and J lost 0 bases; unmatched junction nucleotides: 6. Germline lookup yields CDR1 MNHEY and CDR2 SMNVEV (reference sequence). CDR3 coding DNA: TGTGCCAGCAGTACCGGGGGACAGCTGAACACTGAAGCTTTCTTT. This sequence encodes CASSTGGQLNTEAFF.

The V and J genes are TRBV30 and TRBJ1-1; D is unresolved. The CDR3 contains 12 residues. V was clipped by 0 bases and J by 6 bases, with 8 bases between them. Per the germline V gene, CDR1 is GTSNPN and CDR2 is SVGIG (reference sequence). The CDR3 nucleotides are TGTGCCTGGAGTGTACGCGGGGCTGAAGCTTTCTTT. Its translation: CAWSVRGAEAFF.

The chain is built from TRBV7-8 and TRBJ2-5; D is unclear. Germline CDR1 is SGHVS and CDR2 is FQNEAQ. With 5 bases removed from V and 5 bases from J, the gap between germline ends came to 9 bases. The CDR3 is 12 amino acids. In nucleotides, the CDR3 is TGTGCCAGCAGCCCCCCTACCGAGACCCAGTACTTC. This codes for CASSPPTETQYF.

In this sample, this clone turned up once. V usage is TRBV10-3 and J usage is TRBJ1-6, with 7 bases matching TRBD1. The germline V gene encodes CDR1 ENHRY and CDR2 SYGVKD. The CDR3 is 13 amino acids. V shed 3 bases, J shed 14 bases, and the junction held 7 bases outside the gene matches. CDR3 bases: TGTGCCATCAGTGAAGGGAACAGGGGTTCCCTCCACTTT. Translation gives CAISEGNRGSLHF.

This clone was detected only once. The V gene is TRBV19, the J gene TRBJ2-7; a weak D match, TRBD2 (6 bases). The germline gives CDR1 LNHDA, CDR2 SQIVND (reference sequence). Trimming cost V 4 bases and J 0 bases, with 19 bases left between them. This CDR3 comprises 17 residues. The CDR3 bases are TGTGCCAGTAGTACCTACACCACGAGCGGGTACTCCTACGAGCAGTACTTC. It is translated as CASSTYTTSGYSYEQYF.

The genes are TRBV4-1 and TRBJ1-6, with D uncertain. Germline V CDR1 and CDR2: MGHRA, YSYEKL. V lost 1 base to trimming and J lost 0 bases, with 10 bases between them. The CDR3 covers 17 residues. CDR3 sequence reads: CASSQGIGSSYNSPLHF. The CDR3 region has the DNA TGCGCCAGCAGCCAAGGAATAGGGAGCTCCTATAATTCACCCCTCCACTTT.

This clone was seen a few times. The J gene is TRBJ2-1, the V gene TRBV30; the match to TRBD2 covers 9 bases. The CDR3 totals 17 residues. Germline V lookup: CDR1 GTSNPN, CDR2 SVGIG (reference sequence). V lost 8 bases, J lost 0 bases, and 14 bases stayed unmatched. The CDR3 loop is CAAPGGASGTSYNEQFF. The CDR3 DNA reads as TGTGCCGCCCCCGGAGGGGCTAGCGGGACCTCCTACAATGAGCAGTTCTTC.

The V gene is TRBV18, the J gene TRBJ2-2; 12 nucleotides agree with TRBD2. From germline, CDR1 is KGHSH and CDR2 LQKENI. The length of the CDR3 is 16 residues. The V segment lost 3 bases and the J segment 7 bases; nucleotides outside the gene matches: 6. The CDR3 nucleotides are TGTGCCAGCTCACCTCCGGGACTAGCGGGCGTCGGGGAGCTGTTTTTT. It translates to CASSPPGLAGVGELFF.